These 25 T cell receptor beta chains came from one sample sequenced in a study of blood T cell repertoires in COVID-19. Clones were read by immunoSEQ multiplex PCR, and TCRdb kept only the in-frame ones, dropping some. This table holds fewer than 700,000 clones, 85% to 90% found once. The source material was peripheral blood. Receptors were obtained from a woman aged 45 to 65 with COVID-19, enrolled during active disease.

The V call is TRBV28, the J call TRBJ1-3; no reliable D call. Deletions cut 10 bases from V and 0 bases from J, with 16 bases between. The germline V gene has CDR1 MDHEN and CDR2 SYDVKM. The CDR3 sequence is 15 residues long. CDR3 loop: CATTPLSSSGNTIYF. As DNA, the CDR3 is TGTGCCACGACTCCTTTAAGCAGCTCTGGAAACACCATATATTTT.

This sequence joins TRBV18 and TRBJ1-1; D gene ambiguous. Germline loops: CDR1 KGHSH, CDR2 LQKENI. The CDR3 runs to 12 residues. Trimming removed 6 bases at V and 3 bases at J, with 8 bases between. CDR3 in DNA: TGTGCCAGCTCGAGTCAGGACACTGAAGCTTTCTTT. Translated: CASSSQDTEAFF. The full variable domain, rest sourced from reference TRBV18 and TRBJ1-1, is NAGVMQNPRHLVRRRGQEARLRCSPMKGHSHVYWYRQLPEEGLKFMVYLQKENIIDESGMPKERFSAEFPKEGPSILRIQQVVRGDSAAYFCASSSQDTEAFFGQGTRLTVV.

A remark on this clone: The same CDR3 also results from other DNA sequences found in this sample. J is TRBJ1-1 and V is TRBV3-1 (or the pseudogene TRBV3-2); D is uncertain. Trimming stripped 1 base from V and 0 bases from J, with 6 bases between. CDR1 is LGHDT and CDR2 is YNNKEL in the germline V gene (reference sequence). The CDR3 length is 14 residues. For the CDR3, the DNA is TGTGCCAGCAGCCAAGGCACTCTGAACACTGAAGCTTTCTTT. Translating it yields CASSQGTLNTEAFF.

The chain recombines TRBV19 with TRBJ2-2; 10 nucleotides match TRBD2. V lost 6 bases and J lost 4; bases outside the gene matches: 5. The germline CDR1 and CDR2 sequences are LNHDA and SQIVND (reference sequence). This CDR3 has 15 amino acids. CDR3 coding DNA: TGTGCCAGTAGAGCGGGGGGGATGTCCACCGGGGAGCTGTTTTTT. This gives the protein CASRAGGMSTGELFF. The variable domain in full, with the rest retrieved from reference TRBV19 and TRBJ2-2, is DGGITQSPKYLFRKEGQNVTLSCEQNLNHDAMYWYRQDPGQGLRLIYYSQIVNDFQKGDIAEGYSVSREKKESFPLTVTSAQKNPTAFYLCASRAGGMSTGELFFGEGSRLTVL.

The chain couples TRBV6-5 to TRBJ2-3; 9 nucleotides match TRBD1. Germline CDR1 reads MNHEY; CDR2 reads SVGAGI. The CDR3 spans 13 residues. The V segment lost 5 bases and the J segment 6 bases; nucleotides outside the gene matches: 3. The CDR3 sequence: CASSHRGLDTQYF. In DNA form, the CDR3 reads TGTGCCAGCAGTCACAGGGGGCTTGATACGCAGTATTTT.

The V call is TRBV20-1, the J call TRBJ1-3; maybe TRBD1 (6 bases). The CDR3 consists of 14 residues. Germline V gives CDR1 DFQATT, CDR2 SNEGSKA (reference sequence). The V and J ends lost 3 bases and 7 bases respectively, with 16 bases between them. The CDR3 here is CSASGEGVRNTIYF. The CDR3 nucleotides are TGCAGTGCTAGTGGGGAGGGGGTTAGGAACACCATATATTTT.

The gene calls are TRBV4-1 and TRBJ2-2, with 7 bases lining up with TRBD1. CDR3 length: 15 residues. Looked up from germline, CDR1 is MGHRA and CDR2 is YSYEKL. V was clipped by 3 bases and J by 1 base; unmatched bases: 2. CDR3: CASSQRTGNTGELFF. The CDR3, as DNA: TGCGCCAGCAGCCAGAGGACAGGGAACACCGGGGAGCTGTTTTTT.

The chain has TRBV11-2 and TRBJ1-2; unclear D gene. This CDR3 comprises 12 residues. The V and J ends lost 5 bases and 6 bases respectively, with 10 bases between them. CDR1 SGHAT and CDR2 FQNNGV come from the germline V gene. The CDR3 loop is CASSMDGDGYTF. The DNA for the CDR3 is TGTGCCAGCAGCATGGACGGGGATGGCTACACCTTC.

The table lists this clone with a count of one. The J gene is TRBJ2-1, the V gene TRBV2; no clear D gene. Germline CDR1 and CDR2: SNHLY and FYNNEI. The CDR3 contains 11 residues. V gave up 7 bases and J gave up 6 bases, with 7 bases separating them. CDR3: CASNPSNEQFF. Written as DNA, the CDR3 is TGTGCCAGCAATCCGAGCAATGAGCAGTTCTTC. The full variable domain, its missing parts supplied by reference TRBV2 and TRBJ2-1, is EPEVTQTPSHQVTQMGQEVILRCVPISNHLYFYWYRQILGQKVEFLVSFYNNEISEKSEIFDDQFSVERPDGSNFTLKIRSTKLEDSAMYFCASNPSNEQFFGPGTRLTVL.

The chain employs TRBV3-1 (or the pseudogene TRBV3-2) and TRBJ2-3; D possibly corresponds to TRBD1 (5 bases). The CDR3 is made up of 13 amino acids. Germline V CDR1 and CDR2: LGHDT, YNNKEL (reference sequence). The germline V and J ends were trimmed by 4 bases and 7 bases, with 12 bases remaining between them. CDR3 sequence (DNA): TGTGCCAGCAGCCGACAGAGTCGTAATACGCAGTATTTT. This codes for CASSRQSRNTQYF.

The rearrangement uses TRBV11-3 and TRBJ2-1; D is uncertain. V lost 0 bases and J lost 0, with 9 bases in between. Germline CDR1 is SGHNT and CDR2 is YENEEA. The CDR3 extends over 16 amino acids. CDR3 region: CASSLDRISSYNEQFF. The CDR3 DNA sequence: TGTGCCAGCAGCTTAGACAGAATCAGCTCCTACAATGAGCAGTTCTTC.

J is TRBJ2-1 and V is TRBV6-6, with D perhaps TRBD2 (5 bases). Germline V gene lookup returns CDR1 MNHNY and CDR2 SVGAGI (reference sequence). This CDR3 region has 13 residues. With 7 bases removed from V and 6 bases from J, the gap between germline ends came to 13 bases. CDR3 DNA sequence: TGTGCCAGCACTACCGGGGAAGGCAATGAGCAGTTCTTC. Protein: CASTTGEGNEQFF.

The J gene is TRBJ1-4, the V gene TRBV27, with D tentatively TRBD1 (6 bases). The CDR3 totals 16 residues. Germline V CDR1 and CDR2: MNHEY, SMNVEV (reference sequence). The ends were cut back, 0 bases at V and 8 bases at J, with 16 bases in the middle. CDR3 sequence reads: CASSLSRRQVGEKLFF. The CDR3, as DNA: TGTGCCAGCAGTTTATCTCGTCGACAGGTGGGCGAAAAACTGTTTTTT.

This chain joins TRBV6-5 and TRBJ1-1, with D possibly being TRBD1 (5 bases). V dropped 11 bases and J dropped 3 bases, with 13 bases sitting between them. The CDR3 is 12 residues long. Germline V lookup: CDR1 MNHEY, CDR2 SVGAGI. CDR3 bases: TGTGCCGCCCACCGGGGGGACACTGAAGCTTTCTTT. It codes for CAAHRGDTEAFF.

V is TRBV28 and J is TRBJ2-5; 8 bases map to TRBD2. This CDR3 has 15 residues. The V and J ends lost 5 bases and 0 bases, in that order; junction bases with no gene match: 5. Germline CDR1 MDHEN, CDR2 SYDVKM. This CDR3 reads CASSLSGGHQETQYF. DNA for the CDR3: TGTGCCAGCAGTCTCAGCGGGGGCCACCAAGAGACCCAGTACTTC.

J is TRBJ2-2 and V is TRBV13, with 10 positions matching TRBD2. The CDR3 runs 15 residues. V gave up 10 bases and J gave up 6 bases; unmatched junction bases: 11. Germline-derived CDR1 and CDR2 are PRHDT and FYEKMQ (reference sequence). Written as DNA, the CDR3 is TGTGCCACTTTGCAGCGGGGGGGCCTCGCCGGGGAGCTGTTTTTT. Amino acid sequence: CATLQRGGLAGELFF.

The rearrangement links TRBV7-9 to TRBJ1-4; possible D gene TRBD1, 5 bases. Trimming pared 0 bases from V and 1 base from J, leaving 12 bases between. CDR1 and CDR2 (germline): SEHNR, FQNEAQ (reference sequence). This CDR3 comprises 17 residues. CDR3 coding DNA: TGTGCCAGCAGCTTAGCGGCAGGGAGGGGAACTAATGAAAAACTGTTTTTT. It codes for CASSLAAGRGTNEKLFF.

The chain uses TRBV11-2 and TRBJ2-5; TRBD1 agrees at 10 bases. The CDR3 contains 15 residues. V shed 7 bases and J 5 bases; nucleotides not matched to a gene: 10. Germline loops: CDR1 SGHAT, CDR2 FQNNGV. The CDR3 here is CASIQTGGSLETQYF. CDR3 in DNA: TGTGCCAGCATCCAGACAGGGGGCTCCCTCGAGACCCAGTACTTC. Based on the CDR3 plus reference TRBV11-2 and TRBJ2-5, the full variable domain is EAGVAQSPRYKIIEKRQSVAFWCNPISGHATLYWYQQILGQGPKLLIQFQNNGVVDDSQLPKDRFSAERLKGVDSTLKIQPAKLEDSAVYLCASIQTGGSLETQYFGPGTRLLVL.

V and J are TRBV2 and TRBJ2-2; 7 nucleotides match TRBD1. Germline lookup yields CDR1 SNHLY and CDR2 FYNNEI. V shed 7 bases and J 3 bases; nucleotides not matched to a gene: 5. The CDR3 contains 14 residues. CDR3 loop: CASIDRVYTGELFF. For the CDR3, the DNA is TGTGCCAGCATCGACAGGGTTTACACCGGGGAGCTGTTTTTT.

V and J are TRBV5-1 and TRBJ2-5; TRBD1 matches at 9 bases. Germline CDR1 SGHRS, CDR2 YFSETQ. J lost 0 bases, V lost 0 bases, and 6 bases had no gene match. The CDR3 extends over 17 amino acids. Here the CDR3 DNA reads TGCGCCAGCAGCTTGGATGTGGGACAGGGACACCAAGAGACCCAGTACTTC. It encodes CASSLDVGQGHQETQYF. Combining the CDR3 with reference TRBV5-1 and TRBJ2-5 gives the whole variable domain KAGVTQTPRYLIKTRGQQVTLSCSPISGHRSVSWYQQTPGQGLQFLFEYFSETQRNKGNFPGRFSGRQFSNSRSEMNVSTLELGDSALYLCASSLDVGQGHQETQYFGPGTRLLVL.

The chain combines TRBV2 with TRBJ2-5; D is unresolved. Germline CDR1 is SNHLY and CDR2 is FYNNEI. Trimming shortened V by 2 bases and J by 6 bases, and 7 bases separated the two germline ends. The length of the CDR3 is 12 residues. CDR3 sequence (DNA): TGTGCCAGCAGTGAACCCCTACAGACCCAGTACTTC. Translation: CASSEPLQTQYF.

The rearrangement joins TRBV7-9 to TRBJ1-2, with 10 nucleotides matching TRBD1. CDR3 length equals 17 residues. The V segment lost 5 bases and the J segment 6 bases; nucleotides outside the gene matches: 15. Germline values: CDR1 SEHNR, CDR2 FQNEAQ (reference sequence). In nucleotides, the CDR3 is TGTGCCAGCAGCGCCAGACAGGGGGCGCATAAGGATAATGGCTACACCTTC. This encodes CASSARQGAHKDNGYTF.

The J gene is TRBJ1-3, the V gene TRBV10-3; TRBD1 matches 9 bases. Germline CDR1 and CDR2: ENHRY and SYGVKD. Trimming removed 11 bases from V and 0 bases from J; junction bases left unmatched: 14. The CDR3 is made up of 17 amino acids. The DNA for the CDR3 is TGTGCCGCTGCACTCGGGGACAGGGCTAGCTCTGGAAACACCATATATTTT. Protein: CAAALGDRASSGNTIYF.

The rearrangement links TRBV24-1 to TRBJ2-5, with D tentatively TRBD1 (5 bases). Germline lookup yields CDR1 KGHDR and CDR2 SFDVKD. V shed 6 bases and J shed 4 bases, with 17 bases lying between them. The CDR3 extends over 15 amino acids. CDR3 DNA sequence: TGTGCCACCAGTCCCGCAGGGCCCCAGGCAGAGACCCAGTACTTC. Translated: CATSPAGPQAETQYF.

This chain joins TRBV6-4 and TRBJ1-4; no reliable D call. The CDR3 is 13 residues long. Between the trimmed V and J ends, which lost 4 bases and 7 bases, there was a span of 10 bases. Germline V lookup: CDR1 MRHNA, CDR2 SNTAGT. The CDR3, as DNA: TGTGCCAGCAGTGCAGAGGAGGGTGAAAAACTGTTTTTT. Translation gives CASSAEEGEKLFF.